Listed here are 23 T cell receptor beta chains from one sample, sequenced in a study of cytomegalovirus exposure and HLA in healthy donors. The PCR was carried out with 60 Vbeta primers and 13 Jbeta primers. Only in-frame clones appear in the TCRdb table, and some are missing; sequencing was by immunoSEQ multiplex PCR. Of about 85,000 clones in the sample, over 75% were seen once. Specimen: PBMCs. Receptor source: a boy aged 5 to 17 in good health and CMV-seronegative.

This chain joins TRBV18 and TRBJ1-2; tentative D call: TRBD1 (5 bases). The V gene lost 6 bases and the J gene lost 1 base, with 12 bases spanning the gap. CDR3 length: 14 residues. Germline CDR1 reads KGHSH; CDR2 reads LQKENI. CDR3 loop: CASSQTELNYGYTF. The CDR3, as DNA: TGTGCCAGCTCGCAGACAGAGCTTAACTATGGCTACACCTTC.

The chain uses TRBV13 and TRBJ2-1, with D perhaps matching TRBD2 (5 bases). Germline V gene sequence: CDR1 PRHDT, CDR2 FYEKMQ (reference sequence). This CDR3 is 12 amino acids long. V was pared by 5 bases and J by 10 bases, with 12 bases between. CDR3 region: CASSPPGMEQFF. CDR3 nucleotides: TGTGCCAGCAGCCCCCCGGGAATGGAGCAGTTCTTC.

J is TRBJ1-2 and V is TRBV4-3; 7 positions agree with TRBD1. Germline-derived CDR1 and CDR2 are LGHNA and YSLEER. The CDR3 sequence is 15 residues long. The trim removed 1 base at V and 8 bases at J, leaving 10 bases unmatched. CDR3 in amino acids: CASSQASQGDGGYTF. In nucleotides, the CDR3 is TGCGCCAGCAGCCAAGCGTCTCAGGGGGATGGGGGCTACACCTTC.

The chain recombines TRBV5-4 with TRBJ1-2, with 9 bases that match TRBD1. Germline V gene lookup returns CDR1 SGHNT and CDR2 YYREEE (reference sequence). The CDR3 is 16 amino acids. V gave up 2 bases and J gave up 7 bases; unmatched junction bases: 12. CDR3 amino acids: CASSFRTRGTGFGYTF. The CDR3 region has the DNA TGTGCCAGCAGCTTCAGGACTCGTGGGACAGGGTTTGGCTACACCTTC. Full variable domain (missing parts from reference TRBV5-4 and TRBJ1-2): ETGVTQSPTHLIKTRGQQVTLRCSSQSGHNTVSWYQQALGQGPQFIFQYYREEENGRGNFPPRFSGLQFPNYSSELNVNALELDDSALYLCASSFRTRGTGFGYTFGSGTRLTVV.

This clone came up once. The rearrangement joins TRBV5-6 to TRBJ1-1, with D unresolved. V lost 1 base and J 1 base, leaving 5 bases between the germline ends. The V gene's germline CDR1 is SGHDT and CDR2 YYEEEE. The CDR3 totals 13 residues. The CDR3 nucleotides read TGTGCCAGCAGCTTGTCTCGGAACACTGAAGCTTTCTTT. The encoded protein is CASSLSRNTEAFF.

The J gene is TRBJ2-7, the V gene TRBV4-1, with D maybe TRBD1 (6 bases). Trimming removed 8 bases at V and 3 bases at J, with 14 bases between. Looked up from germline, CDR1 is MGHRA and CDR2 is YSYEKL. This CDR3 has 13 amino acids. The CDR3 DNA is TGCGCCAGCGCGTTCGGACAGCACTACGAGCAGTACTTC. Protein: CASAFGQHYEQYF.

This clone appeared once. The chain couples TRBV7-9 to TRBJ1-1; D gene unclear. Germline V lookup: CDR1 SEHNR, CDR2 FQNEAQ (reference sequence). V dropped 5 bases and J dropped 4 bases, with 20 bases sitting between them. This CDR3 is 16 amino acids long. The CDR3 sequence is CASSAGSGRIGTEAFF. The CDR3 DNA reads as TGTGCCAGCAGCGCCGGCAGTGGGAGGATCGGCACTGAAGCTTTCTTT.

The chain uses TRBV4-2 and TRBJ1-3, with a weak D call TRBD1 (6 bases). Germline-derived CDR1 and CDR2 are LGHNA and YNFKEQ. The CDR3 covers 18 residues. Trimming took off 0 bases at V and 5 bases at J, with 20 bases between the two ends. The CDR3 reads CASSQDLWGGAARNTIYF. The CDR3 coding sequence is TGTGCCAGCAGCCAAGACCTTTGGGGGGGCGCGGCACGAAACACCATATATTTT.

J is TRBJ2-5 and V is TRBV7-2; 7 bases are shared with TRBD2. This CDR3 is 14 amino acids long. Germline V gives CDR1 SGHTA, CDR2 FQGNSA. After removal of 3 bases from V and 2 bases from J, the junction contained 3 bases not matched to a gene. The CDR3 reads CASSLAGAQETQYF. CDR3 sequence (DNA): TGTGCCAGCAGCTTGGCGGGAGCTCAAGAGACCCAGTACTTC.

This clone was seen only a few times. The V and J genes are TRBV14 and TRBJ2-7, with TRBD1 identical over 8 bases. The germline V gene has CDR1 SGHDN and CDR2 FVKESK. J was trimmed by 0 bases and V by 4 bases; bases with no gene match: 8. CDR3 length equals 16 residues. The chain's CDR3 is CASSLRQGASSYEQYF. CDR3 DNA sequence: TGTGCCAGCAGCCTTAGGCAGGGGGCGAGCTCCTACGAGCAGTACTTC.

The CDR3 loop reads CASSVEGDNEQYF. CDR3 DNA: TGTGCCAGCAGCGTAGAGGGGGATAACGAGCAGTACTTC. V usage is TRBV9 and J usage is TRBJ2-7, with D perhaps TRBD1 (6 bases). The CDR3 consists of 13 residues. V lost 0 bases and J lost 5, with 9 bases in between. Germline CDR1 SGDLS, CDR2 YYNGEE.

The chain has TRBV4-2 and TRBJ1-5; D uncertain. This CDR3 region has 16 residues. Trimming stripped 0 bases from V and 3 bases from J, with 12 bases between. Germline lookup yields CDR1 LGHNA and CDR2 YNFKEQ. The CDR3 bases are TGTGCCAGCAGCCAAGATGAGGGAACGAACAATCAGCCCCAGCATTTT. It translates to CASSQDEGTNNQPQHF.

The J gene is TRBJ2-1, the V gene TRBV4-3, with 7 bases lining up with TRBD2. V shed 1 base and J 9 bases; nucleotides not matched to a gene: 15. The CDR3 spans 17 residues. In germline, CDR1 is LGHNA, CDR2 YSLEER. CDR3 DNA sequence: TGCGCCAGCAGCCAAGGGGTCTTGGGCGGGAGTTCGGTTGAGCAGTTCTTC. Encoded protein: CASSQGVLGGSSVEQFF.

This chain uses TRBV7-2 with TRBJ2-3; 10 nucleotides align to TRBD2. This CDR3 has 16 amino acids. Germline values: CDR1 SGHTA, CDR2 FQGNSA. V gave up 5 bases and J gave up 8 bases; unmatched junction bases: 13. CDR3 DNA: TGTGCCAGCAGCCAAGTAGGGTACAGCGGGAGGGGTACGCAGTATTTT. This codes for CASSQVGYSGRGTQYF. Full variable domain (missing parts from reference TRBV7-2 and TRBJ2-3): GAGVSQSPSNKVTEKGKDVELRCDPISGHTALYWYRQSLGQGLEFLIYFQGNSAPDKSGLPSDRFSAERTGGSVSTLTIQRTQQEDSAVYLCASSQVGYSGRGTQYFGPGTRLTVL.

The genes are TRBV18 and TRBJ1-5; 8 bases match TRBD1. The CDR3 totals 16 residues. Germline loops: CDR1 KGHSH, CDR2 LQKENI. V trimming: 4 bases; J trimming: 6 bases; junction bases outside the gene matches: 11. The CDR3 nucleotides are TGTGCCAGCTCACTAACGGAAACAGGGGGGGGTCAGCCCCAGCATTTT. Translating it yields CASSLTETGGGQPQHF. The variable domain in full, completed from reference TRBV18 and TRBJ1-5, reads NAGVMQNPRHLVRRRGQEARLRCSPMKGHSHVYWYRQLPEEGLKFMVYLQKENIIDESGMPKERFSAEFPKEGPSILRIQQVVRGDSAAYFCASSLTETGGGQPQHFGDGTRLSIL.

The gene calls are TRBV27 and TRBJ2-7; TRBD2 is a possible D gene (5 bases). The CDR3 runs to 13 residues. Germline lookup yields CDR1 MNHEY and CDR2 SMNVEV (reference sequence). Trimming removed 5 bases at V and 3 bases at J, with 11 bases between. This CDR3 reads CASSPRTYYEQYF. The CDR3 nucleotides are TGTGCCAGCAGTCCCCGGACTTACTACGAGCAGTACTTC.

The chain links TRBV7-2 to TRBJ2-2; weak D call: TRBD2 (6 bases). This CDR3 has 15 residues. Germline V gene data show CDR1 as SGHTA and CDR2 as FQGNSA. The V end was cut by 4 bases, the J end by 0 bases, with 9 bases between. This chain's CDR3 is CASSWDWANTGELFF. The CDR3, as DNA: TGTGCCAGCAGCTGGGACTGGGCGAACACCGGGGAGCTGTTTTTT.

J is TRBJ2-3 and V is TRBV18, with D perhaps TRBD2 (5 bases). CDR1 KGHSH and CDR2 LQKENI come from the germline V gene. The V end was cut by 2 bases, the J end by 4 bases, with 13 bases between. CDR3 length: 15 residues. CDR3 sequence: CASSPRGSFADTQYF. The CDR3 nucleotides read TGTGCCAGCTCACCAAGAGGGTCCTTTGCAGATACGCAGTATTTT.

The chain carries TRBV29-1 and TRBJ2-1; 11 nucleotides line up with TRBD2. CDR1 and CDR2 (germline): SQVTM, ANQGSEA. The CDR3 extends over 14 amino acids. The V segment lost 8 bases and the J segment 2 bases; nucleotides outside the gene matches: 5. CDR3 in DNA: TGCAGCCATCTAGCGGGAGGTACCTACAATGAGCAGTTCTTC. Translating gives CSHLAGGTYNEQFF.

This clone was counted between two and nine times. This sequence joins TRBV7-9 and TRBJ1-3, with D uncertain. Trimming took off 4 bases at V and 8 bases at J, with 12 bases between the two ends. CDR1 is SEHNR, CDR2 FQNEAQ, per germline (reference sequence). CDR3 length equals 13 residues. The CDR3 sequence: CASSWTLRDTIYF. The CDR3 nucleotides read TGTGCCAGCAGCTGGACCCTGAGGGACACCATATATTTT.

The chain recombines TRBV4-3 with TRBJ2-1; the match to TRBD2 covers 8 bases. Germline loops: CDR1 LGHNA, CDR2 YSLEER. J gave up 10 bases and V 3 bases, and 11 bases lay outside the gene matches. This CDR3 spans 15 amino acids. CDR3 protein: CASSQPSGLVVEQFF. The CDR3 coding sequence is TGCGCCAGCAGCCAGCCCTCGGGACTAGTAGTGGAGCAGTTCTTC.

The gene calls are TRBV7-9 and TRBJ2-5; 8 bases match TRBD1. The CDR3 contains 14 residues. Germline-derived CDR1 and CDR2 are SEHNR and FQNEAQ (reference sequence). Trimming at V came to 5 bases and at J to 2 bases, leaving 4 bases not matched to a gene. Here the CDR3 DNA reads TGTGCCAGCAGCCACCGGGACAGGCAAGAGACCCAGTACTTC. Translated: CASSHRDRQETQYF. The full variable domain, its missing parts supplied by reference TRBV7-9 and TRBJ2-5, is DTGVSQNPRHKITKRGQNVTFRCDPISEHNRLYWYRQTLGQGPEFLTYFQNEAQLEKSRLLSDRFSAERPKGSFSTLEIQRTEQGDSAMYLCASSHRDRQETQYFGPGTRLLVL.

The gene calls are TRBV18 and TRBJ2-7, with a tentative D call TRBD1 (6 bases). Trimming took 3 bases from V and 5 from J, leaving 11 bases between them. Germline V gives CDR1 KGHSH, CDR2 LQKENI. The CDR3 has 13 amino acids. As DNA, the CDR3 is TGTGCCAGCTCACCTGGGGGCGCGGACGAGCAGTACTTC. As protein: CASSPGGADEQYF.